The 18 T cell receptor beta chains reported below all come from one sample, sequenced in a study of blood T cell repertoires in COVID-19. Produced via immunoSEQ multiplex PCR; TCRdb's table is partial and in-frame only. The data contain a few hundred thousand clones, around four fifths of them singletons. Specimen: peripheral blood. The receptors originated from a woman aged 50 to 65 with acute or convalescent COVID-19.

This clone was observed a handful of times. The chain joins TRBV29-1 to TRBJ2-3, with D perhaps TRBD1 (6 bases). The V end lost 7 bases, the J end lost 2 bases, and 13 bases lay between the germline ends. This CDR3 has 13 amino acids. Germline CDR1 and CDR2: SQVTM and ANQGSEA. DNA of the CDR3: TGCAGCGCGCTGGGGGCTAACACAGATACGCAGTATTTT. It translates to CSALGANTDTQYF.

The chain links TRBV5-1 to TRBJ2-2; no firm D call. The CDR3 covers 14 residues. Germline CDR1 and CDR2: SGHRS and YFSETQ. Trimming cost V 5 bases and J 2 bases, with 10 bases left between them. CDR3 residues: CASRGDHNTGELFF. In DNA, the CDR3 is TGCGCCAGCAGAGGAGACCACAACACCGGGGAGCTGTTTTTT.

This clone was seen once. This chain joins TRBV19 and TRBJ2-7, with 11 bases fitting TRBD2. The V gene end was trimmed by 3 bases and the J gene end by 7 bases; junction bases not matched to a gene: 8. Germline loops: CDR1 LNHDA, CDR2 SQIVND (reference sequence). This CDR3 has 15 amino acids. CDR3 sequence: CASSILTSGSDEQYF. The CDR3 DNA is TGTGCCAGTAGTATCCTCACTAGCGGGAGTGATGAGCAGTACTTC.

V is TRBV3-1 (or the pseudogene TRBV3-2) and J is TRBJ1-1; TRBD1 matches at 8 bases. The J segment lost 1 base and the V segment lost 4 bases, leaving 5 bases of the junction unmatched. The germline CDR1 and CDR2 sequences are LGHDT and YNNKEL (reference sequence). This CDR3 contains 15 residues. The chain's CDR3 is CASSLATGANTEAFF. In DNA form, the CDR3 reads TGTGCCAGCAGCCTTGCGACAGGGGCGAACACTGAAGCTTTCTTT.

The rearrangement links TRBV5-4 to TRBJ2-6; D unclear. In germline, CDR1 is SGHNT, CDR2 YYREEE (reference sequence). CDR3 size: 14 residues. Trimming shortened V by 6 bases and J by 0 bases, and 7 bases separated the two germline ends. CDR3 DNA sequence: TGTGCCAGCATTTCGGTCTCTGGGGCCAACGTCCTGACTTTC. This translates into CASISVSGANVLTF.

Worth noting for this clone: Other DNA variants within this sample encode the same CDR3. CDR3 nucleotides: TGTGCCAGCAGCCCAGACAGTAATCAGCCCCAGCATTTT. Residues: CASSPDSNQPQHF. The chain recombines TRBV7-2 with TRBJ1-5; maybe TRBD1 (5 bases). The CDR3 is 13 residues long. CDR1 is SGHTA, CDR2 FQGNSA, per germline. The V and J ends lost 5 bases and 4 bases respectively, with 9 bases between them. The variable domain in full, completed from reference TRBV7-2 and TRBJ1-5, reads GAGVSQSPSNKVTEKGKDVELRCDPISGHTALYWYRQSLGQGLEFLIYFQGNSAPDKSGLPSDRFSAERTGGSVSTLTIQRTQQEDSAVYLCASSPDSNQPQHFGDGTRLSIL.

The genes are TRBV23-1 and TRBJ1-2; 7 bases line up with TRBD1. Being an ORF, TRBV23-1 has a function that is uncertain. The CDR3 sequence is 12 residues long. Unmatched junction bases numbered 4, after V lost 4 bases and J lost 8 bases. The CDR3: CASSLTGKGYTF. As DNA, the CDR3 is TGCGCCAGCAGTCTGACAGGGAAGGGCTACACCTTC.

This chain uses TRBV29-1 with TRBJ2-1, with D possibly being TRBD1 (6 bases). Germline V gene data show CDR1 as SQVTM and CDR2 as ANQGSEA. Trimming removed 7 bases at V and 8 bases at J, with 15 bases between. CDR3 length: 12 amino acids. The DNA for the CDR3 is TGCAGCGGGGACACCAGGCGCGATGAGCAGTTCTTC. Protein: CSGDTRRDEQFF.

CDR3 protein: CASSLRGQYNEQFF. In DNA, the CDR3 is TGTGCCAGCAGCCTAAGGGGACAGTACAATGAGCAGTTCTTC. The chain has TRBV7-3 and TRBJ2-1; 7 bases match TRBD1. Losses at the gene ends were 5 bases for V and 4 bases for J; bases not matched to a gene: 5. The V gene's germline CDR1 is SGHTA and CDR2 FQGTGA. The CDR3 runs 14 residues. Supplemented by reference TRBV7-3 and TRBJ2-1, the full variable domain reads GAGVSQTPSNKVTEKGKYVELRCDPISGHTALYWYRQSLGQGPEFLIYFQGTGAADDSGLPNDRFFAVRPEGSVSTLKIQRTERGDSAVYLCASSLRGQYNEQFFGPGTRLTVL.

The gene calls are TRBV19 and TRBJ1-1, with TRBD1 identical over 8 bases. From germline, CDR1 is LNHDA and CDR2 SQIVND (reference sequence). The CDR3 covers 18 residues. Trimming at V came to 4 bases and at J to 2 bases, leaving 15 bases not matched to a gene. This CDR3 reads CASSTTGQGGGENTEAFF. In DNA form, the CDR3 reads TGTGCCAGTAGTACGACCGGACAGGGAGGGGGGGAAAACACTGAAGCTTTCTTT.

J is TRBJ2-7 and V is TRBV19; TRBD1 matches 10 bases. This CDR3 region has 16 residues. In germline, CDR1 is LNHDA, CDR2 SQIVND (reference sequence). After removal of 6 bases from V and 2 bases from J, the junction contained 10 bases not matched to a gene. CDR3: CASSSGGDRGPYEQYF. In nucleotides, the CDR3 is TGTGCCAGTAGCTCAGGGGGGGACAGGGGTCCCTACGAGCAGTACTTC.

This chain uses TRBV9 with TRBJ2-7; D remains unclear. The germline V and J ends were trimmed by 0 bases and 2 bases, with 9 bases remaining between them. This CDR3 is built from 14 residues. Germline CDR1 reads SGDLS; CDR2 reads YYNGEE. The CDR3 sequence: CASSVATDTYEQYF. The DNA of the CDR3 is TGTGCCAGCAGCGTAGCCACCGACACCTACGAGCAGTACTTC.

CDR3 bases: TGTGCCAGCAGCCAGCTCACCTCAGGGTTAACAGAGACCCAGTACTTC. This translates into CASSQLTSGLTETQYF. The V and J genes are TRBV3-1 (or the pseudogene TRBV3-2) and TRBJ2-5; perhaps TRBD1 as D (5 bases). This CDR3 is 16 amino acids long. V lost 3 bases to trimming and J lost 4 bases, with 18 bases between them. CDR1 is LGHDT and CDR2 is YNNKEL in the germline V gene (reference sequence).

The chain uses TRBV7-9 and TRBJ2-3, with 8 bases that match TRBD2. The CDR3 extends over 16 amino acids. Germline assignment: CDR1 SEHNR and CDR2 FQNEAQ (reference sequence). V trimming: 5 bases; J trimming: 2 bases; junction bases outside the gene matches: 9. The CDR3 is CASSLQLAGVTDTQYF. In DNA, the CDR3 is TGTGCCAGCAGCCTACAGCTAGCGGGCGTCACAGATACGCAGTATTTT.

The rearrangement links TRBV27 to TRBJ2-3, with D possibly being TRBD1 (5 bases). CDR3 length: 14 residues. The germline V gene encodes CDR1 MNHEY and CDR2 SMNVEV (reference sequence). V was pared by 4 bases and J by 1 base, with 9 bases between. CDR3 in amino acids: CASSYDRGTDTQYF. For the CDR3, the DNA is TGTGCCAGCAGTTACGACAGAGGCACAGATACGCAGTATTTT.

The chain is built from TRBV7-9 and TRBJ2-4; 8 nucleotides line up with TRBD2. V shed 5 bases, J shed 8 bases, and the junction held 5 bases outside the gene matches. This CDR3 has 13 residues. Germline loops: CDR1 SEHNR, CDR2 FQNEAQ (reference sequence). CDR3 loop: CASSPTGGDIQYF. The CDR3 region has the DNA TGTGCCAGCAGCCCGACCGGGGGGGACATTCAGTACTTC.

This clone was seen more than once but under ten times. The chain couples TRBV7-2 to TRBJ1-1; 7 nucleotides match TRBD1. The CDR3 loop spans 14 amino acids. CDR1 is SGHTA, CDR2 FQGNSA, per germline. V was pared by 5 bases and J by 8 bases, with 11 bases of the junction left unmatched. DNA for the CDR3: TGTGCCAGCAGCCAAAACGCCGGGACAGAGGAAGCTTTCTTT. Its translation: CASSQNAGTEEAFF.

The gene calls are TRBV18 and TRBJ2-1; 13 positions match TRBD2. V dropped 6 bases and J dropped 8; count of bases not matched to a gene: 7. CDR1 and CDR2 from the germline V gene are KGHSH and LQKENI. This CDR3 is 15 amino acids long. CDR3 amino acids: CASSGLAGEYDEQFF. Written as DNA, the CDR3 is TGTGCCAGCTCCGGACTAGCGGGAGAGTACGATGAGCAGTTCTTC.